Shown below are 20 T cell receptor beta chains from a single sample sequenced in a study of cytomegalovirus exposure and HLA in healthy donors. PCR employed 60 Vbeta and 13 Jbeta primers. Sequencing used immunoSEQ multiplex PCR; TCRdb keeps in-frame clones, though not all of them. The top ten clones hold roughly 4% of a sample with 95,000 to 150,000 clones, roughly four fifths of them seen once. The sequenced material came from PBMCs. These receptor sequences come from a woman aged 50 to 60 in good health and CMV-seropositive.

The rearrangement uses TRBV6-6 and TRBJ2-7; 12 bases align to TRBD1. CDR1 and CDR2 from the germline V gene are MNHNY and SVGAGI (reference sequence). V was clipped by 5 bases and J by 12 bases; unmatched bases: 8. The CDR3 runs 13 residues. The CDR3 DNA sequence: TGTGCCAGCAGTCTCGGGACAGGGGGCGGTGCGTACTTC. Its translation: CASSLGTGGGAYF.

The chain combines TRBV6-5 with TRBJ1-2, with no clear D. Trimming stripped 2 bases from V and 2 bases from J, with 9 bases between. This CDR3 is built from 14 residues. Germline CDR1 and CDR2: MNHEY and SVGAGI. The CDR3 DNA reads TGTGCCAGCAGTTACCGATCGGGGAACTATGGCTACACCTTC. Its protein is CASSYRSGNYGYTF.

J is TRBJ1-6 and V is TRBV7-9; the match to TRBD1 covers 7 bases. Germline V gene lookup returns CDR1 SEHNR and CDR2 FQNEAQ (reference sequence). V trimming: 4 bases; J trimming: 3 bases; junction bases outside the gene matches: 3. There are 15 residues in the CDR3. The CDR3 region is CASSSYRGYNSPLHF. CDR3 nucleotide sequence: TGTGCCAGCAGCTCCTACAGGGGCTATAATTCACCCCTCCACTTT.

This clone has a single count. The chain couples TRBV19 to TRBJ1-1, with 9 bases that match TRBD1. This CDR3 has 13 residues. Germline V gene lookup returns CDR1 LNHDA and CDR2 SQIVND (reference sequence). Trimming took 6 bases from V and 6 from J; bases not matched to a gene: 5. The CDR3 region has the DNA TGTGCCAGTAGAGACAGGGGGAGCGCTGAAGCTTTCTTT. Residues: CASRDRGSAEAFF.

The chain carries TRBV7-9 and TRBJ2-1; 10 bases line up with TRBD2. The trim removed 5 bases at V and 10 bases at J, leaving 8 bases unmatched. This CDR3 spans 14 amino acids. The germline V gene encodes CDR1 SEHNR and CDR2 FQNEAQ (reference sequence). The CDR3 DNA reads as TGTGCCAGCAGCCGACTAGCGGGCCCTGGGGAGCAGTTCTTC. Amino acid sequence: CASSRLAGPGEQFF.

The rearrangement uses TRBV6-1 and TRBJ2-7, with D possibly being TRBD2 (6 bases). There are 14 residues in the CDR3. With 6 bases removed from V and 3 bases from J, the gap between germline ends came to 15 bases. The germline CDR1 and CDR2 sequences are MNHNS and SASEGT. CDR3 nucleotides: TGTGCCAGCAGGGCGGGGCCCTTATACTACGAGCAGTACTTC. Translated, it gives CASRAGPLYYEQYF.

This clone was counted only a few times. V gene TRBV9 combines with J gene TRBJ2-7; D may be TRBD1 (5 bases). Trimming pared 4 bases from V and 6 bases from J, leaving 20 bases between. This CDR3 comprises 15 residues. Germline V gives CDR1 SGDLS, CDR2 YYNGEE. Here the CDR3 reads CASSPRDSTPGEQYF. The CDR3 bases are TGTGCCAGCAGCCCGCGAGACAGCACTCCAGGCGAGCAGTACTTC.

This rearrangement joins TRBV19 to TRBJ2-1, with 10 positions matching TRBD1. The CDR3 sequence is 18 residues long. V lost 2 bases to trimming and J lost 4 bases; unmatched junction nucleotides: 11. Germline CDR1 is LNHDA and CDR2 is SQIVND (reference sequence). CDR3 sequence (DNA): TGTGCCAGTAGTATATTTTTTTTCGGGACAGGGGAATACAATGAGCAGTTCTTC. Residues: CASSIFFFGTGEYNEQFF.

This rearrangement joins TRBV9 to TRBJ2-3; 9 bases align to TRBD2. CDR1 is SGDLS and CDR2 is YYNGEE in the germline V gene. This CDR3 has 15 residues. V trimming: 1 base; J trimming: 2 bases; junction bases outside the gene matches: 2. CDR3 bases: TGTGCCAGCAGCGTACTAGCGGGGTACACAGATACGCAGTATTTT. Translating it yields CASSVLAGYTDTQYF.

This chain uses TRBV6-6 with TRBJ2-7; tentative D call: TRBD2 (6 bases). V lost 6 bases to trimming and J lost 1 base, with 13 bases between them. This CDR3 is built from 14 residues. Germline V gene sequence: CDR1 MNHNY, CDR2 SVGAGI (reference sequence). The CDR3 protein is CASRTRDGSYEQYF. The CDR3 DNA reads TGTGCCAGCAGGACTAGGGACGGATCCTACGAGCAGTACTTC.

V gene TRBV27 combines with J gene TRBJ2-5; tentatively, D is TRBD1 (5 bases). The J call may be incorrect, as the DNA end agrees better with TRBJ2-7. The germline V gene has CDR1 MNHEY and CDR2 SMNVEV (reference sequence). The CDR3 sequence is 16 residues long. CDR3 sequence (DNA): TGTGCCAGCGGCTTTTCGACAGTCTCGAGCTCCTACGAGCAGTACTTC. Protein sequence: CASGFSTVSSSYEQYF.

The rearrangement joins TRBV10-2 to TRBJ2-1; TRBD2 matches 13 bases. The CDR3 is made up of 16 amino acids. The V gene end was trimmed by 1 base and the J gene end by 10 bases; junction bases not matched to a gene: 7. Germline V lookup: CDR1 WSHSY, CDR2 SAAADI. The CDR3 sequence is CASSEWTSGGLVEQFF. CDR3 nucleotides: TGCGCCAGCAGTGAGTGGACTAGCGGGGGCCTTGTAGAGCAGTTCTTC.

This clone was seen a few times. J is TRBJ2-7 and V is TRBV11-2; 10 bases fit TRBD1. The CDR3 has 16 residues. The V gene end was trimmed by 5 bases and the J gene end by 2 bases; junction bases not matched to a gene: 9. Germline CDR1 and CDR2: SGHAT and FQNNGV. CDR3 nucleotides: TGTGCCAGCAGCCCACTTTCCGGGACAGGGGCCTACGAGCAGTACTTC. Its protein product is CASSPLSGTGAYEQYF.

The CDR3 region has the DNA TGTGCCAGTAGTATGGGGGGATTCACTGAAGCTTTCTTT. Its translation: CASSMGGFTEAFF. The chain has TRBV19 and TRBJ1-1, with D possibly TRBD1 on 5 matching bases. V lost 3 bases to trimming and J lost 4 bases, with 9 bases between them. From germline, CDR1 is LNHDA and CDR2 SQIVND (reference sequence). The CDR3 has 13 amino acids.

This clone has just a few counts. The chain combines TRBV2 with TRBJ1-2, with 12 nucleotides matching TRBD1. The germline V gene encodes CDR1 SNHLY and CDR2 FYNNEI. The CDR3 has 15 residues. V lost 8 bases, J lost 4 bases, and 8 bases stayed unmatched. In nucleotides, the CDR3 is TGTGCCAGCTGGGACAGGGGGCCCGTGAGCTATGGCTACACCTTC. It yields the protein CASWDRGPVSYGYTF.

The chain employs TRBV28 and TRBJ2-2; perhaps TRBD1 as D (7 bases). This CDR3 is 17 amino acids long. V lost 7 bases to trimming and J lost 3 bases, with 21 bases between them. Per germline, CDR1 MDHEN and CDR2 SYDVKM. CDR3 nucleotides: TGTGCCAGCACTAATTTGGGGGGACAGATATACACCGGGGAGCTGTTTTTT. The encoded protein is CASTNLGGQIYTGELFF.

The rearrangement joins TRBV7-2 to TRBJ1-3; tentative D call: TRBD1 (6 bases). V was shortened by 3 bases and J by 1 base, with 7 bases between the two germline ends. The CDR3 extends over 14 amino acids. Germline CDR1 is SGHTA and CDR2 is FQGNSA. DNA of the CDR3: TGTGCCAGCAGCTTCACAGGGTCTGGAAACACCATATATTTT. This codes for CASSFTGSGNTIYF.

This chain connects TRBV7-9 to TRBJ1-4; 7 bases are shared with TRBD1. The CDR3 has 15 amino acids. Trimming removed 4 bases from V and 8 bases from J; junction bases left unmatched: 10. Germline V gene lookup returns CDR1 SEHNR and CDR2 FQNEAQ (reference sequence). The CDR3 DNA reads TGTGCCAGCAGCTCTGGACAGGCGGCGAACGAAAAACTGTTTTTT. Its translation is CASSSGQAANEKLFF.

The chain employs TRBV4-2 and TRBJ1-4, with 12 bases lining up with TRBD1. The CDR3 totals 20 residues. Looked up from germline, CDR1 is LGHNA and CDR2 is YNFKEQ. After removal of 5 bases from V and 3 bases from J, the junction contained 16 bases not matched to a gene. The CDR3 DNA is TGTGCCAGCAGCAAAGCCGGGACAGGGGGCGCCGGGGGGGCTAATGAAAAACTGTTTTTT. This gives the protein CASSKAGTGGAGGANEKLFF.

This clone was seen a few times. The chain combines TRBV9 with TRBJ2-1; 8 bases are a match to TRBD2. Germline-derived CDR1 and CDR2 are SGDLS and YYNGEE. The CDR3 is 14 amino acids. V lost 4 bases to trimming and J lost 4 bases; unmatched junction nucleotides: 4. The CDR3 DNA reads as TGTGCCAGCAGCCTAGGACTAGCTTACAATGAGCAGTTCTTC. Protein: CASSLGLAYNEQFF.